A selection of T cell receptor beta chains follows, all from one sample in a study of CD8+CD57+ T cells in acquired aplastic anemia. TCRdb reprocessed the reads via MiXCR and lists one record per CDR3 protein. The table shows about 210,000 distinct CDR3 sequences, with approximately 35% occurring only once. Material for sequencing was sorted CD4+, CD8+, or CD8+CD57+ T cells (not recorded which) from PBMCs. Receptor source: a human donor in good health, serving as a control. The conserved cysteine and the conserved F or W are not part of the CDR3 here.

J	V	CDR3
TRBJ2-7	TRBV24-1	ATSDLTETGGAYEQY
TRBJ2-7	TRBV6-5	ASRGGHREQY
TRBJ1-4	TRBV5-1	ASSWGQGSEKLF
TRBJ1-5	TRBV7-8	ASSRDTDQPQH
TRBJ1-1	TRBV4-1	ASHRGDRLNTEAF
TRBJ2-7	TRBV29-1	SATGSYYEQY
TRBJ2-5	TRBV4-2	ASSQATAGIDQETQY
TRBJ1-6	TRBV6-1	ASLTGASGPPLH
TRBJ2-7	TRBV20-1	SARDPGGSSYEQY
TRBJ2-7	TRBV19	ASTGTASSYEQY
TRBJ2-3	TRBV10-3	ATKSAGGLELSDTQY
TRBJ1-4	TRBV11-2	ASSLDAGQGNEKLF
TRBJ1-1	TRBV19	ASSRTGGRTEAF
TRBJ2-5	TRBV20-1	SAREPNQETQY
TRBJ1-2	TRBV19	ASSSGQQYGYT
TRBJ2-3	TRBV3-1	ASSPRAGRTDTQY
TRBJ2-7	TRBV10-2	ASSESTRGSRT
TRBJ2-1	TRBV7-2	ASSLYGNNEQF
TRBJ1-2	TRBV29-1	SVDYRGRISYGYT
TRBJ2-7	TRBV25-1	ATKDRGYEQY
TRBJ2-3	TRBV29-1	SVGSSSGGDTQY
TRBJ2-7	TRBV5-1	ASSLMGDRDYEQY
TRBJ1-2	TRBV2	ASSDSEDRQSYGYT
TRBJ1-6	TRBV5-8	ASSPVQGWNSPLH
TRBJ2-7	TRBV7-2	ASSILSFQRQGSYEQY
TRBJ2-3	TRBV9	ASSVDGHAGGTDTQY
TRBJ2-7	TRBV3-1	ASSQGDGSYEQY
TRBJ2-7	TRBV28	ASSLPGRPSYEQY